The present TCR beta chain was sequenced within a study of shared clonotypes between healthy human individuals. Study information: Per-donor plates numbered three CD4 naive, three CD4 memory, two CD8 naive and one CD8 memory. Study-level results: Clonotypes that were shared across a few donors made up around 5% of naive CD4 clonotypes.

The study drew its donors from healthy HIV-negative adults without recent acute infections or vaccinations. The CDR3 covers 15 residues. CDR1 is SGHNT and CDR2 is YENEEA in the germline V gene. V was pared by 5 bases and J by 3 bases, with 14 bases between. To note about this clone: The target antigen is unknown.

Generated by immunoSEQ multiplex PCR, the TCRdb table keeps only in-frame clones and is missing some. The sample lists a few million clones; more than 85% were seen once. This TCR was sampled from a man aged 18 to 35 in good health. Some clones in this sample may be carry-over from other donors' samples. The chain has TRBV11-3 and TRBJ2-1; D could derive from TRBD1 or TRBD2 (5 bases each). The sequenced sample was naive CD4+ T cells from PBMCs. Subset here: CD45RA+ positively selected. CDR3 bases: TGTGCCAGCAGCGGACCGGGACGGCTCTACAATGAGCAGTTCTTC. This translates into CASSGPGRLYNEQFF.